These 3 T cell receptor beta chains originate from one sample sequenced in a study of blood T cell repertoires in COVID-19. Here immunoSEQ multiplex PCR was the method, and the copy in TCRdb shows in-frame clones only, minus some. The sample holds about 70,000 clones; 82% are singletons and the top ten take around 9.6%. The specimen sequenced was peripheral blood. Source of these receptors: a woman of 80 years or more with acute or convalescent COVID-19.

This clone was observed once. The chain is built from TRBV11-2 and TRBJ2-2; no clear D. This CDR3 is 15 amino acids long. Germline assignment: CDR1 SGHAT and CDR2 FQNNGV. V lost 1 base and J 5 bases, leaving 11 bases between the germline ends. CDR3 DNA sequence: TGTGCCAGCAGCTTAGGGGCCTCGGTTACCGGGGAGCTGTTTTTT. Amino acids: CASSLGASVTGELFF.

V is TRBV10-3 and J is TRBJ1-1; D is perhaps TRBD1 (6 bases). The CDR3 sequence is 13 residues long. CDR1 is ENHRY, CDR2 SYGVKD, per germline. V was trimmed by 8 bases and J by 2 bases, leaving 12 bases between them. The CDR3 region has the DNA TGTGCCATCGCACAGGGACCCAACACTGAAGCTTTCTTT. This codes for CAIAQGPNTEAFF.

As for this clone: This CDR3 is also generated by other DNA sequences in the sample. This CDR3 reads CASRTGKTEAFF. The CDR3 nucleotides are TGTGCCAGTAGGACAGGGAAAACTGAAGCTTTCTTT. The chain employs TRBV6-5 and TRBJ1-1, with TRBD1 identical over 8 bases. Germline V gene sequence: CDR1 MNHEY, CDR2 SVGAGI. The V gene end was trimmed by 9 bases and the J gene end by 5 bases; junction bases not matched to a gene: 5. This CDR3 region has 12 residues.